These T cell receptor beta chains were read from a single sample in a study of T cell repertoires in cytomegalovirus infection. TCRdb fed the reads into MiXCR, producing one record per CDR3 protein. Of around 360,000 distinct CDR3 sequences listed, roughly 36% were seen once; the top ten hold roughly 14%. These TCRs' antigens remain unknown. The input for sequencing was cultured PBMCs, taken from culture after CMV antigen stimulation. These receptors originate from a human donor in good health (CMV status not recorded). Some clones in this sample may be carry-over from other donors' samples. The CDR3 runs from the conserved cysteine through the conserved F or W. The D gene is left open where the match is weak. Size tells how often a clone was seen (once, few, many) or the class of an expanded clone, and some rows leave it out.

size,J,V,D,CDR3,DNA
NA,TRBJ2-2,TRBV27,NA,CASSQRRAGTGELFF,TGTGCCAGCAGCCAAAGGAGGGCGGGCACCGGGGAGCTGTTTTTT
few,TRBJ1-5,TRBV7-2,TRBD1,CASSRGQGDQPQHF,TGTGCCAGCAGTAGAGGACAGGGCGATCAGCCCCAGCATTTT
NA,TRBJ1-1,TRBV12-3/TRBV12-4,NA,CASSLGDPRGPEAFF,TGTGCCAGCAGTTTAGGGGACCCCAGGGGACCTGAAGCTTTCTTT
few,TRBJ2-3,TRBV7-2,NA,CASRPYPGTTLTDTQYF,TGTGCCAGCAGGCCATATCCCGGGACGACGTTGACAGATACGCAGTATTTT
NA,TRBJ1-2,TRBV3-1,NA,CASTQGDPIAGYGYTF,TGTGCCAGCACCCAAGGAGATCCCATCGCCGGCTATGGCTACACCTTC
NA,TRBJ2-1,TRBV20-1,NA,CSARGPVGEQFF,TGCAGTGCTAGAGGTCCGGTTGGAGAGCAGTTCTTC
NA,TRBJ2-5,TRBV7-2,TRBD1,CASSFRRVTGGQETQYF,TGTGCCAGCAGCTTCAGGCGAGTCACAGGGGGTCAAGAGACCCAGTACTTC
NA,TRBJ2-1,TRBV19,TRBD2,CASSTGLAGGTYNEQFF,TGTGCCAGTAGTACAGGACTAGCGGGAGGTACTTACAATGAGCAGTTCTTC
few,TRBJ2-7,TRBV12-3/TRBV12-4,NA,CASSLQVLSYEQYF,TGTGCCAGCAGTTTACAGGTCCTTAGTTACGAGCAGTACTTC
NA,TRBJ2-1,TRBV6-2/TRBV6-3,NA,CASRNTGAGEQFF,TGTGCCAGCAGAAACACAGGGGCGGGGGAGCAGTTCTTC
NA,TRBJ2-1,TRBV28,TRBD1,CASSFRTGPYNEQFF,TGTGCCAGCAGTTTTCGGACAGGGCCCTACAATGAGCAGTTCTTC
NA,TRBJ1-2,TRBV12-3/TRBV12-4,NA,CASRSTVRSVGTF,TGTGCCAGCAGGTCGACAGTAAGAAGTGTGGGAACCTTC
NA,TRBJ1-1,TRBV6-2/TRBV6-3,TRBD1,CASSRTGFTPNTEAFF,TGTGCCAGCAGCCGGACAGGGTTTACTCCGAACACTGAAGCTTTCTTT
NA,TRBJ2-7,TRBV7-4,NA,CASSLAVGHHYEQYF,TGTGCCAGCAGCTTAGCAGTGGGACACCACTACGAGCAGTACTTC
NA,TRBJ1-3,TRBV10-1,NA,CASSHDSSSGNTIYF,TGCGCCAGCAGTCACGATTCCTCCTCTGGAAACACCATATATTTT
NA,TRBJ2-1,TRBV20-1,NA,CSARSSLSYNEQFF,TGCAGTGCTAGATCGAGCCTCTCCTACAATGAGCAGTTCTTC
NA,TRBJ1-4,TRBV4-2,NA,CASSQDSRSSLGEKLFF,TGTGCCAGCAGCCAAGATTCGCGTAGCAGCCTCGGTGAAAAACTGTTTTTT
many,TRBJ1-2,TRBV7-2,NA,CASSQDAVGGYTF,TGTGCCAGCAGCCAGGATGCCGTCGGGGGCTACACCTTC
few,TRBJ2-1,TRBV18,NA,CASSPGKSSYNEQFF,TGTGCCAGCTCACCGGGGAAGAGCTCCTACAATGAGCAGTTCTTC
NA,TRBJ1-5,TRBV12-3/TRBV12-4,NA,CASSFRSGFGNQPQHF,TGTGCCAGCAGTTTCCGGTCAGGGTTCGGCAATCAGCCCCAGCATTTT
NA,TRBJ1-2,TRBV28,NA,CASSPRPGKGYGYTF,TGTGCCAGCAGTCCACGGCCAGGCAAGGGATATGGCTACACCTTC